This TCR beta chain is from a study of beta chain features in type 1 diabetes. As for the study in general: Cells sorted and examined across all samples totaled 107,917,701. Regarding the study as a whole: Naive, central memory and Treg TCRB repertoires appeared more alike in patients than in healthy donors.

This clone was seen a handful of times. What it recognizes is unknown. This specimen includes other DNA sequences encoding the same CDR3. Trimming took 4 bases from V and 4 from J, leaving 11 bases between them. CDR3 length equals 12 residues. CDR1 and CDR2 from the germline V gene are SQVTM and ANQGSEA. Expressed TCRB transcripts were sequenced, since all the RNA that had been isolated was reverse transcribed. Sequenced by immunoSEQ multiplex PCR; TCRdb stores in-frame clones only, minus some. The sample lists hundreds of thousands of clones, approximately 28% seen once, with more than 0.055% in the top ten. One heparinised draw of blood, averaging around 100 mL, came from each donor. All of the sorted populations showed purity greater than 98%.

V is TRBV29-1 and J is TRBJ2-7; D tentatively reads TRBD1 or TRBD2 (6 bases each). The clonotype comes from a man aged 18 to 35 in good health. The sample taken for sequencing was naive CD4+ T cells from blood. The CDR3 is CSVVGGGYEQYF. CDR3 coding DNA: TGCAGCGTTGTCGGGGGCGGATACGAGCAGTACTTC.